The 27 T cell receptor beta chains reported below all come from one sample, sequenced in a study of early T cells in non-severe SARS-CoV-2 infection. TCRdb processed the 5' RACE reads anew with MiXCR; each CDR3 protein has one entry. The sample contains tens of thousands of distinct CDR3 sequences, around 9.3% of which appear only once. The specimen was whole blood. All receptors come from an adult who was a healthcare worker with PCR-confirmed SARS-CoV-2 infection or an uninfected control (not recorded which).

The chain's CDR3 is CASSQPAETQYF. The DNA of the CDR3 is TGCGCCAGCAGCCAACCCGCGGAGACCCAGTACTTC. The chain links TRBV4-1 to TRBJ2-5; D gene unclear. In germline, CDR1 is MGHRA, CDR2 YSYEKL. This CDR3 region has 12 residues. V was trimmed by 2 bases and J by 5 bases, leaving 6 bases between them.

The chain couples TRBV4-1 to TRBJ2-7, with 10 bases that match TRBD1. V shed 6 bases, J shed 5 bases, and the junction held 4 bases outside the gene matches. Germline-derived CDR1 and CDR2 are MGHRA and YSYEKL. The CDR3 totals 13 residues. CDR3 sequence reads: CASRPTGGNEQYF. CDR3 coding DNA: TGCGCCAGCAGGCCGACAGGGGGCAACGAGCAGTACTTC.

This clonotype was counted many times. CDR3 region: CASTPQGTEAFF. In DNA form, the CDR3 reads TGTGCCAGCACTCCCCAGGGCACTGAAGCTTTCTTT. The chain has TRBV12-3 or TRBV12-4 and TRBJ1-1; D perhaps matches TRBD1 (5 bases). V was trimmed by 7 bases and J by 4 bases, leaving 10 bases between them. This CDR3 comprises 12 residues.

The rearrangement uses TRBV14 and TRBJ2-3; TRBD1 or TRBD2 may be the D gene (5 bases each). The V gene's germline CDR1 is SGHDN and CDR2 FVKESK. CDR3 length: 15 amino acids. Trimming stripped 0 bases from V and 0 bases from J, with 7 bases between. The CDR3: CASSQEGRSTDTQYF. The CDR3 nucleotides are TGTGCCAGCAGCCAAGAGGGACGGAGCACAGATACGCAGTATTTT.

This clonotype was counted many times. The chain carries TRBV7-3 and TRBJ2-2; a possible D gene is TRBD1 (6 bases). V lost 4 bases to trimming and J lost 6 bases, with 12 bases between them. Looked up from germline, CDR1 is SGHTA and CDR2 is FQGTGA. This CDR3 spans 14 amino acids. This CDR3 is CASSSGQQAGELFF. In DNA form, the CDR3 reads TGTGCCAGCAGCTCCGGACAGCAGGCCGGGGAGCTGTTTTTT.

This clonotype was observed at least ten times. The rearrangement uses TRBV11-2 and TRBJ1-1, with D tentatively TRBD1 (5 bases). V dropped 5 bases and J dropped 5 bases, with 15 bases sitting between them. Germline CDR1 reads SGHAT; CDR2 reads FQNNGV. The CDR3 runs 14 residues. The CDR3 sequence is CASSQGFSGTEAFF. CDR3 nucleotide sequence: TGTGCCAGCAGCCAGGGATTTTCGGGGACTGAAGCTTTCTTT.

This clonotype was seen more than once but under ten times. V gene TRBV6-1 combines with J gene TRBJ2-4, with TRBD2 matching 9 bases. The V segment lost 8 bases and the J segment 7 bases; nucleotides outside the gene matches: 9. Germline CDR1 reads MNHNS; CDR2 reads SASEGT. There are 14 residues in the CDR3. The CDR3 DNA follows: TGTGCCAGCTTTAAAAGCGGGGGGTCTAACATTCAGTACTTC. This encodes CASFKSGGSNIQYF.

This clonotype occurred a few times. Here the CDR3 omits its conserved ending phenylalanine or tryptophan, so a read error is the likely source. Because the CDR3's place on the DNA is in doubt, the DNA is left out and the CDR3 is given as listed by TCRdb. The chain combines TRBV30 with TRBJ2-3; TRBD1 is the table's D call, not checked against the DNA. From its first to its last residue, the CDR3 has 12 amino acids. CDR1 is GTSNPN and CDR2 is SVGIG in the germline V gene (reference sequence). The CDR3 spells CAWTTDGGGPHL.

The V and J genes are TRBV5-4 and TRBJ1-4; D ambiguous. V was pared by 4 bases and J by 8 bases, with 12 bases between. This CDR3 contains 13 residues. CDR1 SGHNT and CDR2 YYREEE come from the germline V gene (reference sequence). The CDR3 DNA sequence: TGTGCCAGCAGCATCGGACCGGTAGAAAAACTGTTTTTT. Amino acid sequence: CASSIGPVEKLFF.

In this sample, this clonotype turned up many times. The J gene is TRBJ1-1, the V gene TRBV27; 8 bases are a match to TRBD1. With V trimmed by 3 bases and J by 8 bases, 11 bases remained unmatched. CDR3 length: 15 residues. Germline V gene sequence: CDR1 MNHEY, CDR2 SMNVEV (reference sequence). CDR3 nucleotide sequence: TGTGCCAGCAGTTTGATCTTTAACAGGGGGAAAGAAGCTTTCTTT. Translated: CASSLIFNRGKEAFF.

This clonotype was counted at least ten times. The V and J genes are TRBV19 and TRBJ1-2, with D tentatively TRBD1 (6 bases). The CDR3 has 13 residues. V was shortened by 9 bases and J by 4 bases, with 15 bases between the two germline ends. The germline gives CDR1 LNHDA, CDR2 SQIVND (reference sequence). The CDR3 DNA reads TGTGCCAGCTCCCGGGACACCATCTATGGCTACACCTTC. Translated: CASSRDTIYGYTF.

This clonotype came up a few times. The genes are TRBV19 and TRBJ2-3; 10 bases are a match to TRBD2. Germline loops: CDR1 LNHDA, CDR2 SQIVND (reference sequence). The CDR3 consists of 14 residues. The V segment lost 4 bases and the J segment 10 bases; nucleotides outside the gene matches: 8. This CDR3 is CASSSPTSGEAQYF. CDR3 nucleotides: TGTGCCAGTAGTAGCCCAACTAGCGGGGAGGCGCAGTATTTT.

This clonotype was detected a few times. The rearrangement joins TRBV20-1 to TRBJ2-7, with D possibly matching TRBD1 (5 bases). Trimming took off 0 bases at V and 2 bases at J, with 5 bases between the two ends. The germline CDR1 and CDR2 sequences are DFQATT and SNEGSKA (reference sequence). CDR3 length: 12 amino acids. The CDR3 protein is CSAREDTYEQYF. The CDR3 DNA sequence: TGCAGTGCTAGAGAGGACACCTACGAGCAGTACTTC.

This chain links TRBV24-1 with TRBJ1-1; 8 positions match TRBD1. From germline, CDR1 is KGHDR and CDR2 SFDVKD. Trimming took 4 bases from V and 0 from J; bases not matched to a gene: 9. The CDR3 runs to 17 residues. CDR3 DNA sequence: TGTGCCACCAGTGAGTGGGACAGGCGGACCATGAACACTGAAGCTTTCTTT. This codes for CATSEWDRRTMNTEAFF.

This clonotype has at least ten counts. V gene TRBV4-2 combines with J gene TRBJ2-1; 11 bases map to TRBD2. The germline V gene encodes CDR1 LGHNA and CDR2 YNFKEQ. V lost 0 bases to trimming and J lost 6 bases; unmatched junction nucleotides: 4. The CDR3 extends over 16 amino acids. CDR3 sequence (DNA): TGTGCCAGCAGCCAAGAGGATAGCGGGGGGGCCAATGAGCAGTTCTTC. Its translation: CASSQEDSGGANEQFF.

This clonotype was seen more than once but under ten times. This chain links TRBV4-1 with TRBJ2-7, with a possible D match to TRBD2 (5 bases). With 1 base removed from V and 1 base from J, the gap between germline ends came to 11 bases. Germline-derived CDR1 and CDR2 are MGHRA and YSYEKL. The length of the CDR3 is 15 residues. The CDR3: CASSQAGIPSYEQYF. The CDR3 DNA reads TGCGCCAGCAGCCAAGCGGGGATACCGTCCTACGAGCAGTACTTC.

The CDR3 DNA sequence: TGTGCCAGCAGTTTATCCCTGACCTACGAGCAGTACTTC. Its translation: CASSLSLTYEQYF. The chain uses TRBV28 and TRBJ2-7; D ambiguous. The V end lost 1 base, the J end lost 2 bases, and 6 bases lay between the germline ends. CDR3 length: 13 amino acids. CDR1 and CDR2 (germline): MDHEN, SYDVKM. Drawing the rest from reference TRBV28 and TRBJ2-7, the complete variable domain is DVKVTQSSRYLVKRTGEKVFLECVQDMDHENMFWYRQDPGLGLRLIYFSYDVKMKEKGDIPEGYSVSREKKERFSLILESASTNQTSMYLCASSLSLTYEQYFGPGTRLTVT.

There are a few counts of this clonotype. V is TRBV6-1 and J is TRBJ2-7; maybe TRBD1 (7 bases). V was trimmed by 2 bases and J by 2 bases, leaving 10 bases between them. The CDR3 totals 14 residues. Germline values: CDR1 MNHNS, CDR2 SASEGT. CDR3 loop: CASSEQGGPYEQYF. In DNA, the CDR3 is TGTGCCAGCAGTGAACAGGGGGGACCCTACGAGCAGTACTTC.

This clonotype was seen ten or more times. The V call is TRBV28, the J call TRBJ2-7, with 13 bases aligning to TRBD2. The CDR3 spans 15 residues. Germline V gives CDR1 MDHEN, CDR2 SYDVKM. J was trimmed by 7 bases and V by 6 bases; bases with no gene match: 9. CDR3 nucleotides: TGTGCCAGCAGCCCCCCCCCACTAGCGGGGGGGGAGCAGTACTTC. As protein: CASSPPPLAGGEQYF.

This clonotype was seen only a few times. Because the CDR3's place on the DNA is in doubt, the DNA is left out and the CDR3 is given as listed by TCRdb. The genes are TRBV5-1 and TRBJ2-5. Germline V gene lookup returns CDR1 SGHRS and CDR2 YFSETQ. The CDR3 is 15 residues long, counting both termini. CDR3: CASSFGSGYQETQYF.

This clonotype appeared a few times. The chain joins TRBV21-1 to TRBJ2-3; TRBD1 reflects the table's D call only, with no check against the DNA. TRBV21-1 has pseudogene status. This CDR3 has 16 residues. CDR3 nucleotides: TGTGCCAGCAGCAAAGCGCTAAGTTCAGGGTCAGATACGCAGTATTTT. It translates to CASSKALSSGSDTQYF.

The chain is built from TRBV4-1 and TRBJ1-2, with D possibly matching TRBD1 (5 bases). The CDR3 loop spans 13 amino acids. Trimming took 4 bases from V and 7 from J, leaving 13 bases between them. CDR1 and CDR2 from the germline V gene are MGHRA and YSYEKL. CDR3 sequence (DNA): TGCGCCAGCAGCCCCACCGGGGCCGGTGGCTACACCTTC. Its protein is CASSPTGAGGYTF.

This clonotype was recorded at least ten times. The rearrangement links TRBV12-3 or TRBV12-4 to TRBJ2-1; 9 nucleotides agree with TRBD2. The ends lost 6 bases at V and 2 bases at J; junction bases unmatched: 5. This CDR3 has 15 residues. This CDR3 reads CASRHSGGPYNEQFF. CDR3 nucleotides: TGTGCCAGCAGACATAGCGGGGGCCCCTACAATGAGCAGTTCTTC.

The chain uses TRBV2 and TRBJ2-2; D might be TRBD1 (5 bases). V lost 4 bases and J 8 bases, leaving 11 bases between the germline ends. This CDR3 spans 13 amino acids. Germline CDR1 and CDR2: SNHLY and FYNNEI. The chain's CDR3 is CASSVQGGGELFF. The CDR3 DNA follows: TGTGCCAGCAGTGTTCAGGGCGGAGGGGAGCTGTTTTTT.

V usage is TRBV20-1 and J usage is TRBJ2-3; no clear D gene. Trimming cost V 0 bases and J 3 bases, with 16 bases left between them. Germline assignment: CDR1 DFQATT and CDR2 SNEGSKA (reference sequence). The CDR3 consists of 16 residues. The CDR3 DNA follows: TGCAGTGCTAGAGATAGTGGGCAGATGGTAACAGATACGCAGTATTTT. Translating it yields CSARDSGQMVTDTQYF.

In this sample, this clonotype turned up a few times. The genes are TRBV29-1 and TRBJ1-5; no definite D call. There are 15 residues in the CDR3. The germline CDR1 and CDR2 sequences are SQVTM and ANQGSEA. V lost 4 bases and J lost 4, with 17 bases in between. The CDR3 nucleotides are TGCAGCGTTGCTGACGGTTTCTTGGGGAATCAGCCCCAGCATTTT. Translation: CSVADGFLGNQPQHF.

This clonotype was observed a few times. The chain is built from TRBV15 and TRBJ1-2; 7 nucleotides line up with TRBD1. Germline trimming cut 0 bases from V and 3 bases from J; bases unmatched to any gene: 4. The germline gives CDR1 LNHNV, CDR2 YYDKDF (reference sequence). The CDR3 has 15 residues. The DNA of the CDR3 is TGTGCCACCAGCAGAGATAGGGGGCGGGACTATGGCTACACCTTC. This encodes CATSRDRGRDYGYTF.